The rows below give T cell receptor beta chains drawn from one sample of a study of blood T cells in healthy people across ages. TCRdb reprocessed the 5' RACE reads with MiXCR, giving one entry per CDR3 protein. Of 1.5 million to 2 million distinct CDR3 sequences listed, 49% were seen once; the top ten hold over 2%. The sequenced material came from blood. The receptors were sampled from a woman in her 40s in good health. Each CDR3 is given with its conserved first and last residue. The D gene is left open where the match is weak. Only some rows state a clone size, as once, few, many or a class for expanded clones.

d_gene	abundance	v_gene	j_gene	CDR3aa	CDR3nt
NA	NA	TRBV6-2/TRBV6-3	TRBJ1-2	CASSYSDINYGYTF	TGTGCCAGCAGTTACTCGGACATTAACTATGGCTACACCTTC
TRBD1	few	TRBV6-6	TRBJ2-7	CASSSVTGGFGGYF	TGTGCCAGCAGTTCCGTGACAGGGGGCTTCGGAGGGTACTTC
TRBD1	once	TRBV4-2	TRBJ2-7	CASGQDLGTGLHEQYF	TGTGCCAGCGGCCAAGATTTGGGGACAGGGCTCCACGAGCAGTACTTC
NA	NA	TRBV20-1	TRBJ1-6	CSARALGGRNSPLHF	TGCAGTGCTAGGGCCCTCGGGGGGCGTAATTCACCCCTCCACTTT
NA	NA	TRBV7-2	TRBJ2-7	CASSSSHVYEQYF	TGTGCCAGCAGCTCGTCACATGTCTACGAGCAGTACTTC
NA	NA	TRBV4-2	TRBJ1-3	CASSEGGPGNTIYF	TGTGCCAGCAGCGAGGGGGGCCCTGGAAACACCATATATTTT
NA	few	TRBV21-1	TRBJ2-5	CASSPGIETQYF	TGTGCCAGCAGCCCAGGGATAGAGACCCAGTACTTC
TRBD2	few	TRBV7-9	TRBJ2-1	CASSHHPERGDNEQFF	TGTGCCAGCAGCCATCATCCGGAGCGGGGAGACAATGAGCAGTTCTTC
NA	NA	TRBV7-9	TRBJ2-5	CASSLYRAETQYF	TGTGCCAGCAGCTTATATCGTGCAGAGACCCAGTACTTC
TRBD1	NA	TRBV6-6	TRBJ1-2	CASSGRDRPFYGYTF	TGTGCCAGCAGCGGGAGGGACAGGCCCTTCTATGGCTACACCTTC
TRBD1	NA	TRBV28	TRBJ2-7	CASSLAPRAGGYEQYF	TGTGCCAGCAGTTTGGCCCCCCGGGCAGGGGGCTACGAGCAGTACTTC
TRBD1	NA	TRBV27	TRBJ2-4	CASSDGTDLNIQYF	TGTGCCAGCAGTGACGGGACAGATCTAAACATTCAGTACTTC
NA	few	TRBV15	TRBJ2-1	CATSRDRAGSEQFF	TGTGCCACCAGCAGAGACCGGGCGGGCTCTGAGCAGTTCTTC
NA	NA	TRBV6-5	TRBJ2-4	CASSYDNIQYF	TGTGCCAGCAGTTACGACAACATTCAGTACTTC
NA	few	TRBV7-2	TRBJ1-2	CASSLATQGTGLNGYTF	TGTGCCAGCAGCTTAGCTACCCAGGGTACAGGGTTGAATGGCTACACCTTC
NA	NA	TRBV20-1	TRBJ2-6	CSASPNSGANVLTF	TGCAGTGCTAGCCCGAACTCTGGGGCCAACGTCCTGACTTTC
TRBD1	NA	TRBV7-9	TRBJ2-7	CASSDDRGNSYEQYF	TGTGCCAGCAGCGACGACAGGGGCAACTCCTACGAGCAGTACTTC
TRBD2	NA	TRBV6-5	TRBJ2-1	CASSYSAGEKYDEQFF	TGTGCCAGCAGTTACTCGGCGGGGGAGAAGTACGATGAGCAGTTCTTC
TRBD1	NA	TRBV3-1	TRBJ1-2	CASSPTLQRQGGYTF	TGTGCCAGCAGCCCCACCCTACAGCGACAGGGCGGCTACACCTTC
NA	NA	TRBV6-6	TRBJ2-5	CASSTLQGKETQYF	TGTGCCAGCAGTACCCTGCAAGGGAAGGAGACCCAGTACTTC
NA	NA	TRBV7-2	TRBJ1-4	CASSAYKEKLFF	TGTGCCAGCAGCGCTTATAAGGAAAAACTGTTTTTT
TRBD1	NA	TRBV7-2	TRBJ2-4	CASSFQTGKGNIQYF	TGTGCCAGCAGCTTTCAGACAGGGAAGGGAAACATTCAGTACTTC
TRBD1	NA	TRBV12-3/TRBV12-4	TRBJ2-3	CASSFGDRVGDTQYF	TGTGCCAGCAGTTTCGGGGACAGGGTCGGAGATACGCAGTATTTT
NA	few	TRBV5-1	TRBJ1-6	CASSLSEDSPLHF	TGCGCCAGCAGCTTGAGCGAGGATTCACCCCTCCACTTT
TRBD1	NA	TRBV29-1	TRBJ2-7	CSAGDRGDEQYF	TGCAGCGCTGGTGACAGGGGCGACGAGCAGTACTTC
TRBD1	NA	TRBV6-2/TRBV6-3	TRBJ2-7	CASRLPGQDKPDEQYF	TGTGCCAGCAGACTACCCGGACAGGACAAACCAGACGAGCAGTACTTC
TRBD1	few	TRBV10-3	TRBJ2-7	CAISPGQEQYF	TGTGCCATCAGTCCGGGACAGGAGCAGTACTTC
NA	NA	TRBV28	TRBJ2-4	CASSLIGLGQYF	TGTGCCAGCAGTTTAATTGGGTTAGGGCAGTACTTC
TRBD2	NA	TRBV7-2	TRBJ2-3	CASSLSMLAADTQYF	TGTGCCAGCAGCTTATCAATGCTAGCGGCAGATACGCAGTATTTT
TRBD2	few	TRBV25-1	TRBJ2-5	CASSRGGTSGGKETQYF	TGTGCCAGCAGCCGGGGTGGAACTAGCGGGGGCAAAGAGACCCAGTACTTC
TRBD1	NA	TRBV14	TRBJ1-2	CASSRWTGGGGYTF	TGTGCCAGCAGCCGTTGGACAGGGGGAGGTGGCTACACCTTC
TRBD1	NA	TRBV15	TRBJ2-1	CATSRDRGYGQETQFF	TGTGCCACCAGCAGAGACAGGGGGTATGGGCAAGAGACCCAGTTCTTC
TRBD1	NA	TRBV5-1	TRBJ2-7	CASNDRESGYEQYF	TGCGCCAGCAACGACAGGGAATCGGGCTACGAGCAGTACTTC
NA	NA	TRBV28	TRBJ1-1	CASLTHQGSEAFF	TGTGCCAGCTTGACACACCAAGGCTCTGAAGCTTTCTTT
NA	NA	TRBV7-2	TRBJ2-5	CASSLGDSRGETQYF	TGTGCCAGCAGCTTAGGGGACTCCCGGGGAGAGACCCAGTACTTC
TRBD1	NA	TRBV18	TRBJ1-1	CASSPNSDRATEAFF	TGTGCCAGCTCACCAAACTCGGACAGGGCAACTGAAGCTTTCTTT
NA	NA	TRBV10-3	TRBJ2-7	CAISGSNGSYEQYF	TGTGCCATCAGCGGAAGTAACGGATCCTACGAGCAGTACTTC
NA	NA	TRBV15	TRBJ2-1	CATSRDELRSEQFF	TGTGCCACCAGCAGAGATGAATTGCGGTCAGAGCAGTTCTTC
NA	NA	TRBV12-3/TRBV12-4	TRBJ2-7	CASLRTELYEQYF	TGTGCCTCCCTTCGGACAGAACTTTACGAGCAGTACTTC
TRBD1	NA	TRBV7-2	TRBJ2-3	CAGRQGTGAPGTQYF	TGTGCCGGCAGACAGGGGACAGGGGCCCCAGGTACGCAGTATTTT
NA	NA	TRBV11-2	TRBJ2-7	CASSFGTTLYEQYF	TGTGCCAGCAGCTTCGGGACAACTCTTTACGAGCAGTACTTC